This TCR beta chain is drawn from a study of radiation and T cells in renal cell carcinoma. Time point described: baseline pretreatment blood. Treatment described: 15 Gy SBRT to primary tumor, nephrectomy 4 weeks later. After SBRT, blood was collected at 2 and 4 weeks, plus baseline. This renal cell carcinoma was of the clear cell type. After removal of 3 bases from V and 3 bases from J, the junction contained 4 bases not matched to a gene. Germline V gene data show CDR1 as SGHTA and CDR2 as FQGNSA. This CDR3 comprises 15 residues. For this clone: What it binds is unknown.

The table came from immunoSEQ multiplex PCR; TCRdb's copy has only in-frame clones and leaves some out. The repertoire has approximately 63,000 clones, around 78% of them found once; the top ten carry 7.3%. Findings and limits, study-wide: From baseline, blood top tumor clonotypes peaked at 2 weeks post-radiation.

This receptor was obtained from a man aged 55 to 70 with renal cell carcinoma. The J gene is TRBJ2-2, the V gene TRBV7-2; 7 positions agree with TRBD1. Sequences were derived from blood, sampled from a patient whose treatment included radiotherapy and nephrectomy. The CDR3: CASSFAGTDTGELFF. The CDR3 region has the DNA TGTGCCAGCAGCTTTGCCGGGACAGACACCGGGGAGCTGTTTTTT.